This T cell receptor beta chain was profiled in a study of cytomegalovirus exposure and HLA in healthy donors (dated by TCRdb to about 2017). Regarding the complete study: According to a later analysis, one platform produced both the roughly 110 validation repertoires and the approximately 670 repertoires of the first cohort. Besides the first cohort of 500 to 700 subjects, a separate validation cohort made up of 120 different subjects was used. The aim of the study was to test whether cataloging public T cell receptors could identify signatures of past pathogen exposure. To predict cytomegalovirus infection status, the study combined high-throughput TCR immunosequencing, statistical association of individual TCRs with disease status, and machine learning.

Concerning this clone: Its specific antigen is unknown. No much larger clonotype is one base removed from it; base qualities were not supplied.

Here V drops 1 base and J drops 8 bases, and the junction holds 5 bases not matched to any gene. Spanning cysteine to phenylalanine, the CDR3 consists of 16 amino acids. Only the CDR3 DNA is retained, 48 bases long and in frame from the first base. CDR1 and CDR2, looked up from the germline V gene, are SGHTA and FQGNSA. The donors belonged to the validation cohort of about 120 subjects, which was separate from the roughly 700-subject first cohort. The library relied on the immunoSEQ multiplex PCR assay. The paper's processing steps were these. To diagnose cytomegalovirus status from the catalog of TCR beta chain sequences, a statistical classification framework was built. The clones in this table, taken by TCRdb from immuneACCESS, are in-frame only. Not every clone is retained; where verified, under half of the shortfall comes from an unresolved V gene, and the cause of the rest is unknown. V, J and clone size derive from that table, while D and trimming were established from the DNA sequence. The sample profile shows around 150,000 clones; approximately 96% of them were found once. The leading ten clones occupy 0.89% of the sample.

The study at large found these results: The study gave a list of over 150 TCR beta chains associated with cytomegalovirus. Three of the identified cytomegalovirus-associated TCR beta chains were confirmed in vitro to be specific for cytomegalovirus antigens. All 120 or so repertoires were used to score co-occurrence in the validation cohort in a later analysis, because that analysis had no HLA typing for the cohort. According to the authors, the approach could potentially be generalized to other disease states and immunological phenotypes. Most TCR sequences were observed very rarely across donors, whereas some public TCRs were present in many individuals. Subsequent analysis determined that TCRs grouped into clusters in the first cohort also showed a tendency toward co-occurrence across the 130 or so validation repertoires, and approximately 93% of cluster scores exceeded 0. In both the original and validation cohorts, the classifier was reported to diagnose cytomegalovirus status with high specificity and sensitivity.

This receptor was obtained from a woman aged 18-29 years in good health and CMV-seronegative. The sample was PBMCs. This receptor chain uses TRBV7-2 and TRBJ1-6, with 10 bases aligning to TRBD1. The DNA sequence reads TGTGCCAGCAGCTTAGAGACCGGGACAGGGGATTCACCCCTCCACTTT. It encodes CASSLETGTGDSPLHF.